The rows below give T cell receptor beta chains drawn from one sample of a study of T cell clonotyping in hematopoietic cell transplantation. TCRdb's table, derived via immunoSEQ multiplex PCR, lists solely in-frame clones and lacks some. The table lists 20,000 to 30,000 clones, around 80% of them singletons. This specimen consisted of peripheral blood mononuclear cells, obtained before stem cell transplant. Every receptor here comes from a woman aged 60-75 years with acute myeloid leukemia. Some clones in this sample may be carry-over from other donors' samples. Each CDR3 is given with its conserved first and last residue. D genes are given only for firm matches. A row's size may be missing; if present it is once, few, many or a size class.

v_call	d_call	j_call	clone_size	cdr3_aa	cdr3_nt
TRBV23-1	TRBD1	TRBJ2-7	-	CASSATRDRGYEQYF	TGCGCCAGCAGTGCCACCCGGGACAGGGGTTACGAGCAGTACTTC
TRBV11-2	TRBD1	TRBJ1-1	few	CASSLVMGQPNTEAFF	TGTGCCAGCAGCTTAGTTATGGGACAGCCGAACACTGAAGCTTTCTTT
TRBV28	TRBD1	TRBJ1-5	once	CVSRGSGTGNQPQHF	TGTGTCAGCCGGGGATCCGGGACAGGGAATCAGCCCCAGCATTTT
TRBV20-1	-	TRBJ2-1	once	CITPWDNEQFF	TGCATCACCCCTTGGGACAATGAGCAGTTCTTC
TRBV6-1	-	TRBJ1-6	few	CASSGISGSPLHF	TGTGCCAGCAGTGGGATTAGTGGGTCACCCCTCCACTTT
TRBV29-1	TRBD1	TRBJ1-1	-	CSAGQGYTEAFF	TGCAGCGCTGGACAGGGGTACACTGAAGCTTTCTTT
TRBV2	-	TRBJ2-7	-	CASSVRDPYEQYF	TGTGCCAGCAGTGTCCGGGACCCATACGAGCAGTACTTC
TRBV6-5	-	TRBJ2-2	-	CASEEGGSTGELFF	TGTGCCAGCGAAGAGGGGGGGAGCACCGGGGAGCTGTTTTTT
TRBV7-2	-	TRBJ2-7	-	CASSDRDRYEQYF	TGTGCCAGCAGCGACCGGGACCGCTACGAGCAGTACTTC
TRBV5-1	-	TRBJ1-5	-	CASSPGWGDRTNQPQHF	TGCGCCAGCAGCCCGGGTTGGGGGGATAGGACCAATCAGCCCCAGCATTTT
TRBV28	-	TRBJ2-7	-	CASSFGWYEQYF	TGTGCCAGCAGTTTTGGGTGGTACGAGCAGTACTTC
TRBV19	TRBD1	TRBJ1-2	-	CASRSRGTDGYTF	TGTGCCAGTAGAAGTCGGGGGACAGATGGCTACACCTTC
TRBV27	-	TRBJ1-6	-	CASSYGGAPLHF	TGTGCCAGCAGTTATGGGGGGGCACCCCTCCACTTT
TRBV6-1	-	TRBJ2-7	-	CASSGGTSSSYEQYF	TGTGCCAGCAGTGGCGGGACTTCCAGCTCCTACGAGCAGTACTTC
TRBV4-1	TRBD2	TRBJ2-1	-	CASSHQLAGSYNEQFF	TGCGCCAGCAGCCACCAACTAGCGGGCTCCTACAATGAGCAGTTCTTC
TRBV6-5	-	TRBJ2-2	-	CASSIWWTNTGELFF	TGTGCCAGCAGTATTTGGTGGACAAACACCGGGGAGCTGTTTTTT
TRBV7-2	TRBD1	TRBJ2-5	-	CASSLADRDRGTQYF	TGTGCCAGCAGCTTAGCGGACAGGGACAGAGGGACCCAGTACTTC
TRBV6-6	-	TRBJ2-7	-	CASSLDRYSYEQYF	TGTGCCAGCAGCCTGGACAGATACTCCTACGAGCAGTACTTC
TRBV2	-	TRBJ1-1	few	CASSPYQGTEAFF	TGTGCCAGCAGTCCCTATCAGGGGACTGAAGCTTTCTTT
TRBV11-2	TRBD2	TRBJ2-7	-	CASSLVLTSGRVYEQYF	TGTGCCAGCAGCTTAGTCTTGACTAGCGGGAGGGTATACGAGCAGTACTTC
TRBV5-1	TRBD1	TRBJ1-6	once	CASSRRTGENNSPLHF	TGCGCCAGCAGCCGACGGACAGGGGAAAATAATTCACCCCTCCACTTT
TRBV6-6	TRBD1	TRBJ2-7	-	CASSYRGQSYEQYF	TGTGCCAGCAGTTACCGGGGACAGTCCTACGAGCAGTACTTC
TRBV7-2	-	TRBJ2-7	once	CASSLGIAAYEQYF	TGTGCCAGCAGCTTAGGGATAGCTGCCTACGAGCAGTACTTC
TRBV5-6	-	TRBJ1-1	-	CASSLEGSRLGGHSAFF	TGTGCCAGCAGCTTGGAAGGGAGCCGGTTGGGCGGTCATTCAGCTTTCTTT
TRBV5-1	-	TRBJ2-1	-	CASSRDYNEQFF	TGCGCCAGCAGCCGGGACTACAATGAGCAGTTCTTC
TRBV5-6	-	TRBJ1-5	-	CASSFGGRNNQPQHF	TGTGCCAGCAGCTTTGGTGGTCGGAACAATCAGCCCCAGCATTTT
TRBV5-6	TRBD1	TRBJ1-2	-	CASSMTGPYGYTF	TGTGCCAGCAGCATGACAGGGCCTTATGGCTACACCTTC
TRBV5-1	-	TRBJ1-3	-	CASSLEGNTIYF	TGCGCCAGCAGCTTGGAGGGGAACACCATATATTTT
TRBV19	TRBD1	TRBJ1-1	-	CASSMGTGASAEAFF	TGTGCCAGTAGTATGGGTACAGGGGCCTCCGCTGAAGCTTTCTTT
TRBV10-3	-	TRBJ1-1	-	CAISEFIPGVNTEAFF	TGTGCCATCAGTGAGTTTATACCAGGGGTGAACACTGAAGCTTTCTTT
TRBV5-1	-	TRBJ2-1	-	CASSPGLETYNEQFF	TGCGCCAGCAGCCCGGGACTGGAAACTTACAATGAGCAGTTCTTC
TRBV7-2	-	TRBJ2-4	-	CASSPDARAHIQYF	TGTGCCAGCAGCCCCGACGCCCGAGCCCACATTCAGTACTTC
TRBV7-2	-	TRBJ1-3	-	CASRQGGRNTIYF	TGTGCCAGCAGACAGGGCGGCCGGAACACCATATATTTT
TRBV5-6	TRBD1	TRBJ1-6	-	CASSLGQASSPLHF	TGTGCCAGCAGCTTAGGACAGGCAAGTTCACCCCTCCACTTT
TRBV5-4	-	TRBJ1-2	-	CASSQTGLGYGYTF	TGTGCCAGCAGCCAGACAGGACTAGGCTATGGCTACACCTTC
TRBV6-5	TRBD2	TRBJ2-7	once	CASTSGGAVYEQYF	TGTGCCAGTACTAGCGGGGGGGCCGTGTACGAGCAGTACTTC
TRBV9	-	TRBJ1-2	once	CASSARNGLAGGYTF	TGTGCCAGCAGCGCTCGGAACGGTCTCGCTGGCGGCTACACCTTC
TRBV6-4	-	TRBJ1-1	medium-sized	CASSDSGGGTTEAFF	TGTGCCAGCAGTGACTCGGGTGGGGGGACGACTGAAGCTTTCTTT
TRBV9	-	TRBJ1-2	-	CASSPLYRVGYTF	TGTGCCAGCAGCCCACTCTACAGGGTTGGCTACACCTTC
TRBV7-6	-	TRBJ1-1	-	CASSLAPNLGEAFF	TGTGCCAGCAGCTTAGCGCCCAACCTTGGCGAAGCTTTCTTT
TRBV6-5	-	TRBJ2-1	-	CASSYLRTNNEQFF	TGTGCCAGCAGTTACTTGCGTACTAACAATGAGCAGTTCTTC
TRBV12-5	-	TRBJ1-5	-	CASGPRSSNQPQHF	TGTGCTAGTGGTCCTAGGTCTAGCAATCAGCCCCAGCATTTT
TRBV27	-	TRBJ2-6	-	CASRLAGANVLTF	TGTGCCAGCAGACTAGCTGGGGCCAACGTCCTGACTTTC
TRBV9	-	TRBJ1-6	-	CASSVAPGSVSPLHF	TGTGCCAGCAGCGTAGCTCCGGGGTCGGTCTCACCCCTCCACTTT
TRBV6-1	-	TRBJ1-5	-	CASSEMGVYSNQPQHF	TGTGCCAGCAGTGAGATGGGGGTTTATAGCAATCAGCCCCAGCATTTT
TRBV7-2	-	TRBJ1-2	-	CASSLKTANYGYTF	TGTGCCAGCAGCTTGAAGACAGCCAACTATGGCTACACCTTC
TRBV4-1	-	TRBJ1-1	-	CASSQGTRDNNTEAFF	TGCGCCAGCAGCCAAGGGACCCGGGACAACAACACTGAAGCTTTCTTT
TRBV6-5	-	TRBJ1-1	-	CASSYSGYGAFF	TGTGCCAGCAGTTATTCCGGGTACGGGGCTTTCTTT
TRBV6-4	-	TRBJ2-7	-	CASRGTGYEQYF	TGTGCCAGCAGGGGGACTGGATACGAGCAGTACTTC
TRBV7-3	-	TRBJ2-1	-	CASSLMVSSNEQFF	TGTGCCAGCAGCTTAATGGTGTCTTCCAATGAGCAGTTCTTC
TRBV28	-	TRBJ2-3	-	CASSLSRSIYTQYF	TGTGCCAGCAGTTTAAGTCGTAGCATTTATACGCAGTATTTT
TRBV2	TRBD1	TRBJ1-1	-	CASSAQGQGNTEAFF	TGTGCCAGCAGTGCCCAGGGACAGGGAAACACTGAAGCTTTCTTT